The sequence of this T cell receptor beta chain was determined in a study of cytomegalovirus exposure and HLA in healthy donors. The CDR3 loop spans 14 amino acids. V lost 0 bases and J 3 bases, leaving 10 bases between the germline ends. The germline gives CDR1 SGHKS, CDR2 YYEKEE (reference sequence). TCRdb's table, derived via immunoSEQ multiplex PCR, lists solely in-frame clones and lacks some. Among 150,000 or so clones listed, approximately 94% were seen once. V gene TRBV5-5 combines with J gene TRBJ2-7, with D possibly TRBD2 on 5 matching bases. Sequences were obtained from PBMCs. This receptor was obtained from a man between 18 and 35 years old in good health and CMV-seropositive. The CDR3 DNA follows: TGTGCCAGCAGCTTGGAGCGGCCCTTCTACGAGCAGTACTTC. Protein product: CASSLERPFYEQYF.